These 16 T cell receptor beta chains originate from one sample sequenced in a study of T-cell reconstitution after alpha-beta-depleted transplantation in children. The authors prepared the TCRbeta library with unique molecular identifiers. TCRdb reprocessed the PCR reads with MiXCR, giving one entry per CDR3 protein. The data hold about 640,000 distinct CDR3 sequences, with over 10% observed a single time. The material sequenced was PBMCs, mostly from graft donor cells, taken 360 days after TCRalphabeta/CD19-depleted stem cell transplant. The receptors here all came from a male patient between 5 and 17 years old who had a stem cell transplant for acute myeloid leukemia, so the T cells may come from the graft donor.

This chain links TRBV5-1 with TRBJ2-1; D is unresolved. The CDR3 has 16 amino acids. With 2 bases removed from V and 4 bases from J, the gap between germline ends came to 16 bases. CDR1 is SGHRS and CDR2 is YFSETQ in the germline V gene. In DNA form, the CDR3 reads TGCGCCAGCAGCTTCAGGAGATCGGACCGTTACAATGAGCAGTTCTTC. Translated, it gives CASSFRRSDRYNEQFF.

The J gene is TRBJ2-1, the V gene TRBV20-1; 12 positions match TRBD2. This CDR3 has 16 amino acids. With V trimmed by 4 bases and J by 7 bases, 11 bases remained unmatched. Germline V lookup: CDR1 DFQATT, CDR2 SNEGSKA (reference sequence). The CDR3 DNA sequence: TGCAGTGCTACTGGGACTAGCGGGTCCTCTAAAAATGAGCAGTTCTTC. Its translation is CSATGTSGSSKNEQFF.

This clonotype has at least ten counts. The rearrangement uses TRBV12-3 or TRBV12-4 and TRBJ2-3; the match to TRBD2 covers 7 bases. J was trimmed by 9 bases and V by 1 base; bases with no gene match: 1. This CDR3 spans 12 amino acids. In DNA, the CDR3 is TGTGCCAGCAGTTTAGTCGGGGGGACGCAGTATTTT. It translates to CASSLVGGTQYF.

This clonotype has just a few counts. The chain employs TRBV14 and TRBJ2-1; D might be TRBD2 (5 bases). Germline CDR1 reads SGHDN; CDR2 reads FVKESK. V was trimmed by 3 bases and J by 7 bases, leaving 25 bases between them. This CDR3 has 18 residues. The CDR3 region has the DNA TGTGCCAGCAGCCATCATGGAGGCGTGCTACCCGGAGAAAATGAGCAGTTCTTC. Its translation: CASSHHGGVLPGENEQFF.

The rearrangement joins TRBV6-7 to TRBJ2-3, with 9 nucleotides matching TRBD2. TRBV6-7 is classed as an ORF, of uncertain function. With V trimmed by 8 bases and J by 7 bases, 10 bases remained unmatched. The CDR3 is made up of 14 amino acids. The CDR3 region has the DNA TGTGCCAGCGTGACTAGCGGAGCAGGATATACGCAGTATTTT. As protein: CASVTSGAGYTQYF.

The table lists this clonotype with a few counts. The chain has TRBV12-3 or TRBV12-4 and TRBJ2-3; no firm D call. This CDR3 has 18 residues. Deletions cut 4 bases from V and 0 bases from J, with 20 bases between. CDR3 in amino acids: CASSSARPLSASTDTQYF. In nucleotides, the CDR3 is TGTGCCAGCAGTTCCGCCCGTCCTCTCTCCGCAAGCACAGATACGCAGTATTTT.

This clonotype has just a few counts. The rearrangement joins TRBV5-6 to TRBJ1-2; 10 bases are a match to TRBD1. J was trimmed by 4 bases and V by 5 bases; bases with no gene match: 5. Germline CDR1 is SGHDT and CDR2 is YYEEEE. The CDR3 is 14 amino acids. The CDR3 protein is CASRGTGAAYGYTF. CDR3 DNA sequence: TGTGCCAGCAGGGGGACAGGGGCTGCCTATGGCTACACCTTC.

As regards this clonotype: Possible read error: a much larger clone is one base away. Without the conserved terminal phenylalanine or tryptophan, this CDR3 likely stems from a read error. This sequence joins TRBV7-2 and TRBJ2-7; D is undetermined. Trimming shortened V by 2 bases and J by 6 bases, and 5 bases separated the two germline ends. Germline V gene data show CDR1 as SGHTA and CDR2 as FQGNSA. The CDR3 loop spans 11 amino acids. In DNA form, the CDR3 reads TGTGCCAGCAGCTTACAAATCGAGCAGTACTGC. As protein: CASSLQIEQYC.

This clonotype has more than one count but fewer than ten. The chain has TRBV20-1 and TRBJ2-7; no clear D. Trimming removed 5 bases at V and 9 bases at J, with 20 bases between. The germline gives CDR1 DFQATT, CDR2 SNEGSKA (reference sequence). The CDR3 runs to 13 residues. The CDR3 region has the DNA TGCAGTGCTGCACCCGAACGGTTTATGGGGCAGTACTTC. Encoded protein: CSAAPERFMGQYF.

This clonotype was seen at least ten times. The chain couples TRBV12-3 or TRBV12-4 to TRBJ2-1; 13 bases agree with TRBD2. Trimming removed 4 bases from V and 7 bases from J; junction bases left unmatched: 13. This CDR3 has 18 amino acids. This CDR3 reads CASSSTGLAGPWGNEQFF. CDR3 DNA: TGTGCCAGCAGTTCCACGGGACTAGCGGGACCCTGGGGAAATGAGCAGTTCTTC.

This clonotype was recorded a few times. V gene TRBV5-1 combines with J gene TRBJ2-1; 8 bases are a match to TRBD2. V trimming: 3 bases; J trimming: 9 bases; junction bases outside the gene matches: 11. Germline CDR1 is SGHRS and CDR2 is YFSETQ. This CDR3 is built from 15 residues. In DNA form, the CDR3 reads TGCGCCAGCAGCTCCTTAGCGGGATCGGGTAGTGAGCAGTTCTTC. This gives the protein CASSSLAGSGSEQFF.

This clonotype was seen only a few times. V and J are TRBV28 and TRBJ2-1; D gene ambiguous. Germline-derived CDR1 and CDR2 are MDHEN and SYDVKM. The CDR3 sequence is 17 residues long. The V gene lost 1 base and the J gene lost 6 bases, with 19 bases spanning the gap. In nucleotides, the CDR3 is TGTGCCAGCAGTTTATTTAGTGGAAATAAGTGGGGCAATGAGCAGTTCTTC. It is translated as CASSLFSGNKWGNEQFF.

Worth noting for this clonotype: At one boundary the junction diverges from the germline segment, which might be a read error. The gene calls are TRBV20-1 and TRBJ2-7; 11 bases match TRBD2. Germline CDR1 and CDR2: DFQATT and SNEGSKA (reference sequence). This CDR3 has 17 amino acids. CDR3 nucleotides: TGCTGTGCTAGAGATTTCTCCGGACTAGCGGGCCGCTACGAGCAGTACTTC. The encoded protein is CCARDFSGLAGRYEQYF.

This clonotype has more than one count but fewer than ten. The genes are TRBV12-3 or TRBV12-4 and TRBJ1-3; 11 nucleotides align to TRBD1. The J segment lost 0 bases and the V segment lost 7 bases, leaving 8 bases of the junction unmatched. The CDR3 loop spans 17 amino acids. CDR3 amino acids: CASNPWTGGISGNTIYF. Written as DNA, the CDR3 is TGTGCCAGCAACCCCTGGACAGGGGGCATCTCTGGAAACACCATATATTTT.

This clonotype was detected ten times or more. The J gene is TRBJ2-7, the V gene TRBV20-1, with D perhaps TRBD2 (6 bases). The germline V gene encodes CDR1 DFQATT and CDR2 SNEGSKA (reference sequence). The CDR3 extends over 15 amino acids. Deletions cut 6 bases from V and 0 bases from J, with 18 bases between. CDR3 amino acids: CSARALAHSSYEQYF. Written as DNA, the CDR3 is TGCAGTGCAAGGGCACTAGCCCATTCCTCCTACGAGCAGTACTTC.

The chain is built from TRBV27 and TRBJ2-2, with D uncertain. The germline gives CDR1 MNHEY, CDR2 SMNVEV (reference sequence). CDR3 length: 13 amino acids. V shed 1 base and J shed 4 bases, with 4 bases lying between them. The CDR3 loop reads CASSLLGTGELFF. The CDR3 DNA is TGTGCCAGCAGTTTATTGGGCACCGGGGAGCTGTTTTTT.